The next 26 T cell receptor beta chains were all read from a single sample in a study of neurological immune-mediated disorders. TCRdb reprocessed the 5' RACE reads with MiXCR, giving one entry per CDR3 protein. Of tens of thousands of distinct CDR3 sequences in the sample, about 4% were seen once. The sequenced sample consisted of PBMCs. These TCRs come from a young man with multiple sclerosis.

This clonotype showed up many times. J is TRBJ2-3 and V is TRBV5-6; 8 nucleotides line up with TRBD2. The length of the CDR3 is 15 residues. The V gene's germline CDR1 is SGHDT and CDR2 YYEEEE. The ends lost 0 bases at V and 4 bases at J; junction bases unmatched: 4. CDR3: CASSLDAGGSDTQYF. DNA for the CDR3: TGTGCCAGCAGCTTGGATGCGGGGGGCTCAGATACGCAGTATTTT.

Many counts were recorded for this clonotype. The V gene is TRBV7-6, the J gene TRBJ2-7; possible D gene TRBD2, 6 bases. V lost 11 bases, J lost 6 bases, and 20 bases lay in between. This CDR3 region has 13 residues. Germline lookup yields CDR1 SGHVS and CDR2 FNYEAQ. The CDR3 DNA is TGTGCCCGAGTTTTGGGACTCCCGCCCGAGCAGTACTTC. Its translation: CARVLGLPPEQYF.

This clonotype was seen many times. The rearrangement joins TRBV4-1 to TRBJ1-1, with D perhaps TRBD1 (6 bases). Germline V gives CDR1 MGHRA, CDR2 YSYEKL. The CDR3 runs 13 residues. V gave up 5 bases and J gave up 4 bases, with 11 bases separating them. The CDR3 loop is CASSSQGTTEAFF. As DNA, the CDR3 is TGCGCCAGCAGCTCACAGGGTACCACTGAAGCTTTCTTT.

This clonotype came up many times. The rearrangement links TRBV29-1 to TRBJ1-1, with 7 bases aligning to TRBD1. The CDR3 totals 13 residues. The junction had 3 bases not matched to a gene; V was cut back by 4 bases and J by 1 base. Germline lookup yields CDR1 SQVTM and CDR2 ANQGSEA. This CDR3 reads CSVATGENTEAFF. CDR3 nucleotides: TGCAGCGTTGCCACAGGGGAGAACACTGAAGCTTTCTTT.

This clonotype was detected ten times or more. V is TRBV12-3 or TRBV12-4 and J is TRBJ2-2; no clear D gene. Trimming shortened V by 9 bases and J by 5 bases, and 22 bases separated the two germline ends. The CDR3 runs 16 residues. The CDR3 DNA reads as TGTGCCAGTCGGCCCGCCCGGGCTAGTCGAACCGGGGAGCTGTTTTTT. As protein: CASRPARASRTGELFF.

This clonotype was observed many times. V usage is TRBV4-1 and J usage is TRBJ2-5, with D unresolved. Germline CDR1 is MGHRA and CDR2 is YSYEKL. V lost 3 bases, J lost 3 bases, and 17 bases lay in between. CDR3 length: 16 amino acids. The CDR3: CASSQIPRMSKETQYF. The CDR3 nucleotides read TGCGCCAGCAGCCAGATTCCTAGGATGTCGAAAGAGACCCAGTACTTC.

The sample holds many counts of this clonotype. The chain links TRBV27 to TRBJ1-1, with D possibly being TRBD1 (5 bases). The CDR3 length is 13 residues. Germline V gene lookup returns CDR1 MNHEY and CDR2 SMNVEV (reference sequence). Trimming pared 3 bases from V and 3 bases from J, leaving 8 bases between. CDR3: CASSLTVYTEAFF. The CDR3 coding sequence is TGTGCCAGCAGTTTGACAGTATACACTGAAGCTTTCTTT.

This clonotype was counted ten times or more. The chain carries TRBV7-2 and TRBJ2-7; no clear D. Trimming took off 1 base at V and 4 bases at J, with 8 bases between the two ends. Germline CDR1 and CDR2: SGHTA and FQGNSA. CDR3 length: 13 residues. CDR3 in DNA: TGTGCCAGCAGCTTAGGCCTCATTTACGAGCAGTACTTC. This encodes CASSLGLIYEQYF.

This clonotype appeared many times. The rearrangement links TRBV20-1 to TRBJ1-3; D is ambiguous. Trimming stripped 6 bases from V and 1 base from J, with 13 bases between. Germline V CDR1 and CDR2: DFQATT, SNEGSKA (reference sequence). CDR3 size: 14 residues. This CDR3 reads CSARRTDSGNTIYF. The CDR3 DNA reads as TGCAGTGCCCGGCGGACTGATTCTGGAAACACCATATATTTT.

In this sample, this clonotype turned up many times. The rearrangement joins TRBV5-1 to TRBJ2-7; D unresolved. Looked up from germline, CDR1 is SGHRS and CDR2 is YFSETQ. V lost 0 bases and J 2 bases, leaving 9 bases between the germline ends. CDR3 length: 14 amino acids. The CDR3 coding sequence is TGCGCCAGCAGCTTGGTCAGTCCTGCCTACGAGCAGTACTTC. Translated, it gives CASSLVSPAYEQYF.

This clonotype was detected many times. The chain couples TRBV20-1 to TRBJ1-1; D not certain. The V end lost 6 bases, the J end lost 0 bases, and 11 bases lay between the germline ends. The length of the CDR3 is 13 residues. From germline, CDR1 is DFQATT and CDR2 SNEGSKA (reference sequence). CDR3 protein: CSAGGEMNTEAFF. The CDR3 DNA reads TGCAGTGCAGGCGGGGAGATGAACACTGAAGCTTTCTTT.

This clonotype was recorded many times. CDR3 nucleotide sequence: TGTGCCAGCAGTTACCGCGGGGGGACAGATACGCAGTATTTT. Translation: CASSYRGGTDTQYF. The genes are TRBV6-2 or TRBV6-3 and TRBJ2-3; 8 bases map to TRBD2. J was trimmed by 3 bases and V by 2 bases; bases with no gene match: 1. Germline assignment: CDR1 MNHEY and CDR2 SVGEGT. This CDR3 contains 14 residues.

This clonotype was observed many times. CDR3 in amino acids: CASSRTSGGPGYEQYF. DNA for the CDR3: TGCGCCAGCAGCCGGACTAGCGGGGGACCCGGCTACGAGCAGTACTTC. The chain links TRBV5-1 to TRBJ2-7, with 13 bases aligning to TRBD2. The length of the CDR3 is 16 residues. J lost 3 bases, V lost 4 bases, and 7 bases had no gene match. CDR1 is SGHRS and CDR2 is YFSETQ in the germline V gene.

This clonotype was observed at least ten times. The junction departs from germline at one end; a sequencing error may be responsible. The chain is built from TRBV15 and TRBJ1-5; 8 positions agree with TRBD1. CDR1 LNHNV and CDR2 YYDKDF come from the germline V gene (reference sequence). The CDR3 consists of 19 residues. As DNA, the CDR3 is TGTGCCACCAGCAGGAAACGAAGACAGGGGCCTTATAGCAATCAGCCCCAGAATTTT. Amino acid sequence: CATSRKRRQGPYSNQPQNF.

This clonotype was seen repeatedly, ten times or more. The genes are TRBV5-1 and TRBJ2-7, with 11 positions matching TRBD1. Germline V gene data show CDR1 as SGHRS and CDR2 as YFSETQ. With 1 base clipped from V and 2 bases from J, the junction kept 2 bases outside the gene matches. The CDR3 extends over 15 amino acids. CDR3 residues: CASSLQGQGAYEQYF. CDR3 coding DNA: TGCGCCAGCAGCTTGCAGGGACAGGGGGCCTACGAGCAGTACTTC. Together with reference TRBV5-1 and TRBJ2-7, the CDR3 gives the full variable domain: KAGVTQTPRYLIKTRGQQVTLSCSPISGHRSVSWYQQTPGQGLQFLFEYFSETQRNKGNFPGRFSGRQFSNSRSEMNVSTLELGDSALYLCASSLQGQGAYEQYFGPGTRLTVT.

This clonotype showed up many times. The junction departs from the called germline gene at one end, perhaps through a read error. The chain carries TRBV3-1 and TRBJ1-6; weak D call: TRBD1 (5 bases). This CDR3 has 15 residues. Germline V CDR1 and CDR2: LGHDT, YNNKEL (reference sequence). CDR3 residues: CASSQVRQGLSPLNF. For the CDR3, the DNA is TGTGCCAGCAGCCAAGTACGGCAGGGACTTTCACCCCTCAACTTT.

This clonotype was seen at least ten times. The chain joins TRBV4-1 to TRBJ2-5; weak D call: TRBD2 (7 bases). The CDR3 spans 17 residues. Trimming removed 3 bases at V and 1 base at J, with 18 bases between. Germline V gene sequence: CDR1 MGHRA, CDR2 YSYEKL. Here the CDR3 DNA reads TGCGCCAGCAGCCAGGCACTGGCGGGGGCACTCCAAGAGACCCAGTACTTC. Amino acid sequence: CASSQALAGALQETQYF.

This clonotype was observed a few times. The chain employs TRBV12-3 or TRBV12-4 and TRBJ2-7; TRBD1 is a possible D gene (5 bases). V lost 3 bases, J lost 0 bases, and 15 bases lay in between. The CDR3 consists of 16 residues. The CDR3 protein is CASSFLGRASSYEQYF. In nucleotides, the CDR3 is TGTGCCAGCAGTTTCTTAGGCAGGGCTTCCTCCTACGAGCAGTACTTC.

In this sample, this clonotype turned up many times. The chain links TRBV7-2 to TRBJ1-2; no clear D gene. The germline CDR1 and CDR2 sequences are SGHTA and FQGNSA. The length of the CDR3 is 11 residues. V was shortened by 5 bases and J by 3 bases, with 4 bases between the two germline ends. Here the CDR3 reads CASSNHYGYTF. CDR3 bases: TGTGCCAGCAGCAACCACTATGGCTACACCTTC.

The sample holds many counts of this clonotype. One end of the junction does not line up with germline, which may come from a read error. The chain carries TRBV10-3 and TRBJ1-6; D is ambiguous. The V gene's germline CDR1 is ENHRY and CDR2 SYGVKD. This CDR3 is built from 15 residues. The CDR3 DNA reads TGTGCCATCAGTGAGTCGTGGGGTGACCGTTCACCCCTCAACTTT. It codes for CAISESWGDRSPLNF.

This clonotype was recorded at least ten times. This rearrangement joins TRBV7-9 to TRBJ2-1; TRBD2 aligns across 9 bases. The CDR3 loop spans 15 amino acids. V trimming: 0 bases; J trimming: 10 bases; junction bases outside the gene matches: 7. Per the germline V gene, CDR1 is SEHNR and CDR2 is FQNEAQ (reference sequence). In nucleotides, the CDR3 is TGTGCCAGCAGCTTAGCGGGACTAGCCGGAGTGGAGCAGTTCTTC. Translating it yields CASSLAGLAGVEQFF.

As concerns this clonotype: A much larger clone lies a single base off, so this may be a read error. In nucleotides, the CDR3 is TGCAGTGCTGCCCTCCGAAAGTCAGATGGCTACACCTTC. Translated: CSAALRKSDGYTF. This chain joins TRBV20-1 and TRBJ1-2; D uncertain. There are 13 residues in the CDR3. V was shortened by 5 bases and J by 6 bases, with 16 bases between the two germline ends. Germline loops: CDR1 DFQATT, CDR2 SNEGSKA (reference sequence).

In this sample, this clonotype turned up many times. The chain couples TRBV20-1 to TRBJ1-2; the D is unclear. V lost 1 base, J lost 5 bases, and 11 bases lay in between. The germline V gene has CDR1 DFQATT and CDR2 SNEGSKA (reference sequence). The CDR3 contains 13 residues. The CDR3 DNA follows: TGCAGTGCTAGAGGAATAGGGTGGTATGGCTACACCTTC. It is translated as CSARGIGWYGYTF.

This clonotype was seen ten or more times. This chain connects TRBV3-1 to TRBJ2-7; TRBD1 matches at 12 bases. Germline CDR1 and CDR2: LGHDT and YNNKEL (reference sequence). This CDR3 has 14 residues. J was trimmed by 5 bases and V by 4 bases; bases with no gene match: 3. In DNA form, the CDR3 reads TGTGCCAGCAGCCTGGGGACAGGGGGCGACGAGCAGTACTTC. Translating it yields CASSLGTGGDEQYF.

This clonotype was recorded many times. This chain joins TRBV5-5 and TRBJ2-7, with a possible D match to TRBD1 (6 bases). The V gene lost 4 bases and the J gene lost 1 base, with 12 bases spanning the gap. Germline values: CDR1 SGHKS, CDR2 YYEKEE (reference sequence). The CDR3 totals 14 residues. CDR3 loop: CASSGLQGSYEQYF. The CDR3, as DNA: TGTGCCAGCAGCGGCCTCCAGGGGTCCTACGAGCAGTACTTC.

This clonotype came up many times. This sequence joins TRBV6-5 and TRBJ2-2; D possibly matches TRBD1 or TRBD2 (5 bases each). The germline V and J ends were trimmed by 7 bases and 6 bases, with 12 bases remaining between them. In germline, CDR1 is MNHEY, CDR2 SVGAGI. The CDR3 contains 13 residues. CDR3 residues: CASKAGSPGELFF. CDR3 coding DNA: TGTGCCAGCAAGGCAGGGAGCCCCGGGGAGCTGTTTTTT.